There are a few counts of the clone carrying this TCR beta chain. Antigen specificity is unknown. The entry originates in a study of vaccination and CD4 T cells after COVID-19. Treatment of the sample: approximately 9-day PBMC culture with coronavirus spike peptide pools or control peptides (ViraFEST assay). It was with roughly 9.6 IU/ml IL-2 and around 10 ug/ml peptide pools that 2.2 million or so PBMCs per well were cultured. Germline CDR1 SEHNR, CDR2 FQNEAQ (reference sequence). The length of the CDR3 is 16 residues. V lost 5 bases and J lost 0; bases outside the gene matches: 7. The Oncomine TCR Beta short-read assay was applied to DNA of cultured CD4+ T cells. TCRdb itself ran the PCR reads through MiXCR, one entry per CDR3 protein. Among 17,000 or so distinct CDR3 sequences, less than 35% were seen once, and the ten largest hold roughly 14%.

This chain uses TRBV7-9 with TRBJ2-4, with TRBD1 matching 7 bases. The sequenced sample consisted of cultured CD4+ T cells from blood. This TCR was recovered from a human donor with COVID-19. The CDR3 protein is CASSPTGSLAKNIQYF. The CDR3 DNA reads as TGTGCCAGCAGCCCGACAGGGAGTCTAGCCAAAAACATTCAGTACTTC.